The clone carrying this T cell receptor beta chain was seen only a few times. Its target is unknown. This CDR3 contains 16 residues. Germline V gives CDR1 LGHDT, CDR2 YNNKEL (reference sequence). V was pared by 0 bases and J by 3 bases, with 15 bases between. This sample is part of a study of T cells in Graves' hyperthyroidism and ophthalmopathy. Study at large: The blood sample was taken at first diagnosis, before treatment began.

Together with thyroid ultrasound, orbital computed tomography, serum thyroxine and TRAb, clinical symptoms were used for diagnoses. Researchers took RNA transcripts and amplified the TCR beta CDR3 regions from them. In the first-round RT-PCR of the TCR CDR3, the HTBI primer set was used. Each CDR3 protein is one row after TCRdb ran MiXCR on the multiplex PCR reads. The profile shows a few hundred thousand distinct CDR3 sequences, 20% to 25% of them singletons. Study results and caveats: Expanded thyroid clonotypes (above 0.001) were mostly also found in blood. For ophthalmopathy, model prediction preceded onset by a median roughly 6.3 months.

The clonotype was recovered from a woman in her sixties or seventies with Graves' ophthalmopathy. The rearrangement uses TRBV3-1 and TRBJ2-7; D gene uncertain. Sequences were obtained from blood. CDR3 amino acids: CASSQDNGRINYEQYF. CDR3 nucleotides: TGTGCCAGCAGCCAAGATAACGGACGGATAAACTACGAGCAGTACTTC.